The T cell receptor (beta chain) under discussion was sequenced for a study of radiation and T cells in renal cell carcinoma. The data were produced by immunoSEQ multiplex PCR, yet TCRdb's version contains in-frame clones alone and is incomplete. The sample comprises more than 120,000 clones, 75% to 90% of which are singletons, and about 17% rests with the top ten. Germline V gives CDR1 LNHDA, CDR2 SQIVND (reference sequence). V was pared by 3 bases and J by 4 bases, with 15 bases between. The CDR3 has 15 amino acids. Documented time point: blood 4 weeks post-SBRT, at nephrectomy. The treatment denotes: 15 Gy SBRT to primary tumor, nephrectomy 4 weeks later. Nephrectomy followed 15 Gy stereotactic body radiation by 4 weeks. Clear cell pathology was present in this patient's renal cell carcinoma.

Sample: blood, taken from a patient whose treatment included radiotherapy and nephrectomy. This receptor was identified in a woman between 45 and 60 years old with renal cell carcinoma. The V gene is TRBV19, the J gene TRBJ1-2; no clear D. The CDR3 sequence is CASSMSVSGGYGYTF. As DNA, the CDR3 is TGTGCCAGTAGTATGTCGGTGTCGGGCGGCTATGGCTACACCTTC.